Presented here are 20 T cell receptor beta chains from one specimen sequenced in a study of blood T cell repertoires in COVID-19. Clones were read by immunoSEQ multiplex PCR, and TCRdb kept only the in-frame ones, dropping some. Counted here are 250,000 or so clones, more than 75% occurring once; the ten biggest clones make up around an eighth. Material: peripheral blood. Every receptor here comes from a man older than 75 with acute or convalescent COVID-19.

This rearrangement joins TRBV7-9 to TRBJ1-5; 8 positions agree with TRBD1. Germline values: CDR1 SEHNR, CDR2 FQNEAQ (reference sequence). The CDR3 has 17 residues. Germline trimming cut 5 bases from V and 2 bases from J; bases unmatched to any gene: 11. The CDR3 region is CASSPGQDAGGNQPQHF. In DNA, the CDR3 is TGTGCCAGCAGCCCGGGACAGGACGCAGGGGGCAATCAGCCCCAGCATTTT.

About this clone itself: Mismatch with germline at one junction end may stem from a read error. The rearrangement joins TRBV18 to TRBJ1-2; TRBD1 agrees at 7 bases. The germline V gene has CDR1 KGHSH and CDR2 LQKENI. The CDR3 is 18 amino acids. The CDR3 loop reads CASSPPPLLTGYNYGYTF. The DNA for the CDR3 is TGTGCCAGCTCCCCACCACCCCTCTTGACAGGGTATAACTATGGCTACACCTTC.

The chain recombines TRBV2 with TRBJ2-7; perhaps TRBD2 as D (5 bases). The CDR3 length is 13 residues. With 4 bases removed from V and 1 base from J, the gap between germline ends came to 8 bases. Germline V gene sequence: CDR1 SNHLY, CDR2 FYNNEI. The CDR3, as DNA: TGTGCCAGCAGTGTAGGGAGATCCTACGAGCAGTACTTC. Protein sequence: CASSVGRSYEQYF. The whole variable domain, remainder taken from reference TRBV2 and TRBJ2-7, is EPEVTQTPSHQVTQMGQEVILRCVPISNHLYFYWYRQILGQKVEFLVSFYNNEISEKSEIFDDQFSVERPDGSNFTLKIRSTKLEDSAMYFCASSVGRSYEQYFGPGTRLTVT.

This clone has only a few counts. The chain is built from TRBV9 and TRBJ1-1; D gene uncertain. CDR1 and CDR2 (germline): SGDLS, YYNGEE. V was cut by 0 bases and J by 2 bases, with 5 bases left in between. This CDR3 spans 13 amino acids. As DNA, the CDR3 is TGTGCCAGCAGCGTAGACCTAAACACTGAAGCTTTCTTT. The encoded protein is CASSVDLNTEAFF. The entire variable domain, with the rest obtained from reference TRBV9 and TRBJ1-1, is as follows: DSGVTQTPKHLITATGQRVTLRCSPRSGDLSVYWYQQSLDQGLQFLIQYYNGEERAKGNILERFSAQQFPDLHSELNLSSLELGDSALYFCASSVDLNTEAFFGQGTRLTVV.

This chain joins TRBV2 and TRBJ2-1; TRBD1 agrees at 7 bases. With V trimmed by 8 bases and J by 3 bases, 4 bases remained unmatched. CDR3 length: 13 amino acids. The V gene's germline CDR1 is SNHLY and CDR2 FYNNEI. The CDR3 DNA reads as TGTGCCAGCGAGGGACAGTTCTACAATGAGCAGTTCTTC. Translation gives CASEGQFYNEQFF. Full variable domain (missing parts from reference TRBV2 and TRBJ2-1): EPEVTQTPSHQVTQMGQEVILRCVPISNHLYFYWYRQILGQKVEFLVSFYNNEISEKSEIFDDQFSVERPDGSNFTLKIRSTKLEDSAMYFCASEGQFYNEQFFGPGTRLTVL.

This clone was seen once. The CDR3 protein is CASSLYRDRAYEQYF. The CDR3 nucleotides read TGTGCCAGCAGCTTGTACCGGGATAGGGCCTACGAGCAGTACTTC. The rearrangement links TRBV5-5 to TRBJ2-7; TRBD2 might be the D (5 bases). The CDR3 runs to 15 residues. The V end lost 1 base, the J end lost 2 bases, and 13 bases lay between the germline ends. The germline gives CDR1 SGHKS, CDR2 YYEKEE (reference sequence).

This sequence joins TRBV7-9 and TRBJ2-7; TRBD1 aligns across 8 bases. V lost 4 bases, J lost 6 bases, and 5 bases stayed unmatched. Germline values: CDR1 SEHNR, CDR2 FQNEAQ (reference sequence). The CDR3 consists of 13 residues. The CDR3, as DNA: TGTGCCAGCAGCTCGCGGACAGGGCGCGAGCAGTACTTC. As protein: CASSSRTGREQYF.

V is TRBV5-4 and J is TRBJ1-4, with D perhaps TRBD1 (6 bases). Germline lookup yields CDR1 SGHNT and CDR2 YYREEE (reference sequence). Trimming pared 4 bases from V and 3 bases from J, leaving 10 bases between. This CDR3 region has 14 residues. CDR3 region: CASSPQGPNEKLFF. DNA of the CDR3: TGTGCCAGCAGCCCACAGGGTCCTAATGAAAAACTGTTTTTT.

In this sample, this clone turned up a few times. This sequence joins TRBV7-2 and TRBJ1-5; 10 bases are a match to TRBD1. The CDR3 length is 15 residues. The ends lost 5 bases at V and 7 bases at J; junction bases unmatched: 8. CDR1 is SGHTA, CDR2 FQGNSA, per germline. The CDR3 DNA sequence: TGTGCCAGCAGCGCCGAGGACAGGGGGAGGCAGCCCCAGCATTTT. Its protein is CASSAEDRGRQPQHF.

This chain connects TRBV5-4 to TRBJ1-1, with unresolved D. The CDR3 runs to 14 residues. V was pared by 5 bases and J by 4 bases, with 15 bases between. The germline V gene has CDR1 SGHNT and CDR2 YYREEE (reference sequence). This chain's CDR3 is CASSPQFSGTEAFF. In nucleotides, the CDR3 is TGTGCCAGCAGTCCTCAGTTTTCAGGCACTGAAGCTTTCTTT.

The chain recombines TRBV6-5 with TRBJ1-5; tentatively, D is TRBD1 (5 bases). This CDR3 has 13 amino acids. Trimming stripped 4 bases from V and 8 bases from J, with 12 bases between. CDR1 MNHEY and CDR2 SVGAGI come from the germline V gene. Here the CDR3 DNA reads TGTGCCAGCAGTTCCCGTCGGGGGGAGCCCCAGCATTTT. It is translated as CASSSRRGEPQHF.

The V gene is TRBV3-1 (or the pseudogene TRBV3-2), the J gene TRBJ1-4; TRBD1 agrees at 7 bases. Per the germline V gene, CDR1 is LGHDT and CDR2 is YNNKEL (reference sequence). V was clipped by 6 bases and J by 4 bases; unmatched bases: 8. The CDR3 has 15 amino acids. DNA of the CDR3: TGTGCCAGCAGGAGCACAGGGGTCCTTAATGAAAAACTGTTTTTT. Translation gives CASRSTGVLNEKLFF.

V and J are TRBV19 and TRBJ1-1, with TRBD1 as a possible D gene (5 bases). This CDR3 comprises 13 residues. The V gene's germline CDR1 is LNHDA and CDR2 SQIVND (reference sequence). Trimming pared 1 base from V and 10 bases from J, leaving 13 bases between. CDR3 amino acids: CASSIGGRSVAFF. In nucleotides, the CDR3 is TGTGCCAGTAGTATAGGGGGCAGGAGCGTAGCTTTCTTT.

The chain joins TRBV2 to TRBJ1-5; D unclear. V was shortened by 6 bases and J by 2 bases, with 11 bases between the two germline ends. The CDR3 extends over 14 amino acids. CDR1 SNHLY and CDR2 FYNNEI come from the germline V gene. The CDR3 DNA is TGTGCCAGCAGAAAGGGAGAGGGCAATCAGCCCCAGCATTTT. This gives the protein CASRKGEGNQPQHF.

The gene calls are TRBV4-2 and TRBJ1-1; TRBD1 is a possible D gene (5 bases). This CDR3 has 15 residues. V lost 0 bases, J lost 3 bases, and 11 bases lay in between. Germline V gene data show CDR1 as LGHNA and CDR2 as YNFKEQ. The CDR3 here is CASSQEEGRDTEAFF. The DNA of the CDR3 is TGTGCCAGCAGCCAAGAAGAGGGGAGGGACACTGAAGCTTTCTTT.

The DNA of the CDR3 is TGTGCCAGCAGCTCCTATAGGGGAAGCTACGAGCAGTACTTC. This codes for CASSSYRGSYEQYF. The chain is built from TRBV11-2 and TRBJ2-7, with D perhaps TRBD1 (5 bases). V lost 4 bases and J 3 bases, leaving 13 bases between the germline ends. CDR1 SGHAT and CDR2 FQNNGV come from the germline V gene. The CDR3 extends over 14 amino acids.

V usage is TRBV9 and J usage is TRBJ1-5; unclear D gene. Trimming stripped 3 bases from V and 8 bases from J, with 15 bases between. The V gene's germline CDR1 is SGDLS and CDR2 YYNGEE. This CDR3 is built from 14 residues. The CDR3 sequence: CASSANSGREPQHF. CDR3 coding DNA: TGTGCCAGCAGCGCAAACTCCGGTCGCGAGCCCCAGCATTTT. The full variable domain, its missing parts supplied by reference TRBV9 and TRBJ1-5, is DSGVTQTPKHLITATGQRVTLRCSPRSGDLSVYWYQQSLDQGLQFLIQYYNGEERAKGNILERFSAQQFPDLHSELNLSSLELGDSALYFCASSANSGREPQHFGDGTRLSIL.

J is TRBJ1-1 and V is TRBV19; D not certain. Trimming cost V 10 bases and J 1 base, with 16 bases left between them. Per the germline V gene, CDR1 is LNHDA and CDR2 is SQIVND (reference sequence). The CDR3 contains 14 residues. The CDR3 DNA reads TGTGCCACCCATAACCTCCAGTCGAACACTGAAGCTTTCTTT. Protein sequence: CATHNLQSNTEAFF. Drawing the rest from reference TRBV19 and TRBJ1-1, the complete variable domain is DGGITQSPKYLFRKEGQNVTLSCEQNLNHDAMYWYRQDPGQGLRLIYYSQIVNDFQKGDIAEGYSVSREKKESFPLTVTSAQKNPTAFYLCATHNLQSNTEAFFGQGTRLTVV.

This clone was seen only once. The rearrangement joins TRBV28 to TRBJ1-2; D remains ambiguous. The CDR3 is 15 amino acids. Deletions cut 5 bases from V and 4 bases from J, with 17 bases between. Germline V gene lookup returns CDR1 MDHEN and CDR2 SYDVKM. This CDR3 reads CASSLAGAFPYGYTF. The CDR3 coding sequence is TGTGCCAGCAGTCTAGCGGGCGCTTTTCCCTATGGCTACACCTTC.

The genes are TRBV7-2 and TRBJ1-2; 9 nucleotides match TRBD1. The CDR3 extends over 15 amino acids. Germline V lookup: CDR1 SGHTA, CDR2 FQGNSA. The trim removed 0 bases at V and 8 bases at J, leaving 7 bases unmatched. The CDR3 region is CASSLALQGAGGYTF. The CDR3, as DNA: TGTGCCAGCAGCTTAGCCCTACAGGGGGCGGGGGGCTACACCTTC.